The next 22 T cell receptor beta chains were all read from a single sample in a study of blood T cell repertoires in COVID-19 (TCRdb year 2020). Library construction relied on the immunoSEQ multiplex PCR assay. TCRdb holds this immuneACCESS table with in-frame rearrangements only. Some clones are missing; in checked studies, unresolved V genes explain under half, and the rest has no known cause. In this sample the table shows about 180,000 clones, approximately 79% of which occur a single time. 8.1% of the sample is in the top ten clones. Material for sequencing was peripheral blood. These receptors were taken from a woman aged 55-75 years with COVID-19, enrolled during active disease.

The chain links TRBV6-6 to TRBJ2-5; TRBD2 agrees at 8 bases. CDR3 length: 15 residues. Germline V gene sequence: CDR1 MNHNY, CDR2 SVGAGI (reference sequence). V shed 2 bases, J shed 4 bases, and the junction held 6 bases outside the gene matches. DNA of the CDR3: TGTGCCAGCAGTTACGGAGCGGGAGTAGGAGAGACCCAGTACTTC. It encodes CASSYGAGVGETQYF.

This chain connects TRBV27 to TRBJ2-3, with a possible D match to TRBD1 (6 bases). Between the trimmed V and J ends, which lost 3 bases and 4 bases, there was a span of 14 bases. The germline CDR1 and CDR2 sequences are MNHEY and SMNVEV (reference sequence). The CDR3 is 15 residues long. CDR3 in DNA: TGTGCCAGCAGTTTGACAGGTCATTGGGCAGATACGCAGTATTTT. This encodes CASSLTGHWADTQYF.

V usage is TRBV28 and J usage is TRBJ2-7; D is possibly TRBD2 (5 bases). V was shortened by 3 bases and J by 4 bases, with 13 bases between the two germline ends. CDR1 is MDHEN, CDR2 SYDVKM, per germline. CDR3 size: 14 residues. The CDR3 nucleotides read TGTGCCAGCAGTTTGATCCCCCCGGGGTACGAGCAGTACGTC. Its translation is CASSLIPPGYEQYV.

The chain recombines TRBV15 with TRBJ1-5; D possibly corresponds to TRBD1 (6 bases). The CDR3 is made up of 15 amino acids. Germline V gives CDR1 LNHNV, CDR2 YYDKDF (reference sequence). Trimming took off 3 bases at V and 0 bases at J, with 9 bases between the two ends. CDR3 in amino acids: CATSSGQYSNQPQHF. The CDR3 bases are TGTGCCACCAGCAGCGGACAGTATAGCAATCAGCCCCAGCATTTT. The entire variable domain, with the rest obtained from reference TRBV15 and TRBJ1-5, is as follows: DAMVIQNPRYQVTQFGKPVTLSCSQTLNHNVMYWYQQKSSQAPKLLFHYYDKDFNNEADTPDNFQSRRPNTSFCFLDIRSPGLGDTAMYLCATSSGQYSNQPQHFGDGTRLSIL.

The chain links TRBV24-1 to TRBJ2-3, with 10 bases lining up with TRBD1. Germline CDR1 reads KGHDR; CDR2 reads SFDVKD. With 7 bases clipped from V and 5 bases from J, the junction kept 8 bases outside the gene matches. The CDR3 has 15 residues. The CDR3 reads CATSDDRGRLDTQYF. The CDR3 bases are TGTGCCACCAGCGATGACAGGGGGCGTTTAGATACGCAGTATTTT.

The genes are TRBV2 and TRBJ2-5, with D maybe TRBD2 (5 bases). The CDR3 runs to 15 residues. Germline loops: CDR1 SNHLY, CDR2 FYNNEI. The V gene lost 2 bases and the J gene lost 4 bases, with 14 bases spanning the gap. The CDR3 region is CASSERLSLRETQYF. In DNA, the CDR3 is TGTGCCAGCAGTGAAAGACTAAGTTTACGAGAGACCCAGTACTTC.

This clone was detected only a few times. V gene TRBV19 combines with J gene TRBJ1-1, with D hard to call. In germline, CDR1 is LNHDA, CDR2 SQIVND (reference sequence). Deletions cut 2 bases from V and 5 bases from J, with 15 bases between. CDR3 size: 15 residues. In nucleotides, the CDR3 is TGTGCCAGTAGTATACAGGAGGGATGGCAAACTGAAGCTTTCTTT. This sequence encodes CASSIQEGWQTEAFF.

This sequence joins TRBV5-5 and TRBJ2-7; 10 bases map to TRBD1. The germline V gene encodes CDR1 SGHKS and CDR2 YYEKEE (reference sequence). The CDR3 is 16 amino acids. Unmatched junction bases numbered 10, after V lost 4 bases and J lost 3 bases. The CDR3, as DNA: TGTGCCAGCAGCCCCAGGCTTGGGACAGGGGACTACGAGCAGTACTTC. Residues: CASSPRLGTGDYEQYF.

This chain uses TRBV29-1 with TRBJ2-1; TRBD2 aligns across 10 bases. Germline V gives CDR1 SQVTM, CDR2 ANQGSEA. The CDR3 totals 15 residues. With V trimmed by 0 bases and J by 8 bases, 7 bases remained unmatched. The CDR3 DNA reads as TGCAGCGTTGAAGAACTAGCGGGGATCCTAGATGAGCAGTTCTTC. As protein: CSVEELAGILDEQFF.

The V call is TRBV5-1, the J call TRBJ2-2; D possibly corresponds to TRBD2 (6 bases). Germline CDR1 is SGHRS and CDR2 is YFSETQ. CDR3 length: 15 amino acids. Trimming stripped 5 bases from V and 3 bases from J, with 14 bases between. CDR3 loop: CASRSTGVDTGELFF. The CDR3 DNA sequence: TGCGCCAGCAGGTCAACGGGAGTGGACACCGGGGAGCTGTTTTTT.

This chain connects TRBV14 to TRBJ2-7; 7 positions agree with TRBD1. Germline CDR1 reads SGHDN; CDR2 reads FVKESK. The CDR3 consists of 14 residues. V lost 5 bases to trimming and J lost 5 bases; unmatched junction nucleotides: 9. CDR3 amino acids: CASSSRLGGHEQYV. DNA for the CDR3: TGTGCCAGCAGCTCTCGGTTAGGGGGCCACGAGCAGTACGTC.

The chain employs TRBV6-1 and TRBJ2-1; D remains unclear. V was clipped by 2 bases and J by 4 bases, with 12 bases between them. This CDR3 is 15 amino acids long. CDR1 and CDR2 (germline): MNHNS, SASEGT. The CDR3 nucleotides read TGTGCCAGCAGTGAAAACCTCGCAGATTACAATGAGCAGTTCTTC. This translates into CASSENLADYNEQFF.

This sequence joins TRBV6-2 or TRBV6-3 and TRBJ2-5; D is possibly TRBD2 (6 bases). V lost 5 bases, J lost 7 bases, and 17 bases lay in between. The CDR3 length is 14 residues. CDR1 is MNHEY, CDR2 SVGEGT, per germline. The CDR3 DNA reads TGTGCCAGCAGTACGGGGACTCAGTTGGCGACCCAGTACTTC. It codes for CASSTGTQLATQYF.

In its sample, this clone was seen a few times. The rearrangement joins TRBV3-1 (or the pseudogene TRBV3-2) to TRBJ1-1, with D tentatively TRBD1 (5 bases). The CDR3 is made up of 12 amino acids. Germline V gene sequence: CDR1 LGHDT, CDR2 YNNKEL (reference sequence). The V and J ends lost 6 bases and 3 bases respectively, with 8 bases between them. CDR3 coding DNA: TGTGCCAGCAGGGGGGGGGACACTGAAGCTTTCTTT. It encodes CASRGGDTEAFF.

The genes are TRBV5-4 and TRBJ2-2, with TRBD1 matching over 8 bases. V lost 4 bases to trimming and J lost 2 bases; unmatched junction nucleotides: 4. CDR3 length: 15 amino acids. Germline CDR1 and CDR2: SGHNT and YYREEE (reference sequence). CDR3 in DNA: TGTGCCAGCAGCCAGGACAGGGTTAACACCGGGGAGCTGTTTTTT. Its translation: CASSQDRVNTGELFF.

The J gene is TRBJ1-2, the V gene TRBV6-5; 7 positions agree with TRBD1. Germline CDR1 MNHEY, CDR2 SVGAGI. The CDR3 totals 15 residues. The junction had 11 bases not matched to a gene; V was cut back by 6 bases and J by 4 bases. CDR3 protein: CASSPTGSGGYGYTF. The CDR3 nucleotides read TGTGCCAGCAGCCCGACAGGGTCAGGAGGCTATGGCTACACCTTC.

The rearrangement links TRBV6-5 to TRBJ1-3, with 7 bases fitting TRBD1. J gave up 4 bases and V 0 bases, and 6 bases lay outside the gene matches. CDR3 length equals 16 residues. CDR1 and CDR2 from the germline V gene are MNHEY and SVGAGI. In DNA form, the CDR3 reads TGTGCCAGCAGTTACTCGGGGACAGTCGGAGGAAACACCATATATTTT. This sequence encodes CASSYSGTVGGNTIYF.

This clone was seen only a few times. The V call is TRBV6-1, the J call TRBJ2-2, with 15 positions matching TRBD2. The ends lost 3 bases at V and 5 bases at J; junction bases unmatched: 7. CDR3 size: 18 residues. Germline CDR1 reads MNHNS; CDR2 reads SASEGT. Here the CDR3 reads CASSDWTSGRAKTGELFF. The CDR3 nucleotides are TGTGCCAGCAGTGATTGGACTAGCGGGAGGGCCAAGACCGGGGAGCTGTTTTTT.

This clone has more than one count but fewer than ten. The chain carries TRBV19 and TRBJ2-1; D is undetermined. V gave up 3 bases and J gave up 2 bases, with 11 bases separating them. CDR3 length: 15 residues. Germline CDR1 LNHDA, CDR2 SQIVND (reference sequence). The CDR3 DNA sequence: TGTGCCAGTAGTATTGCGAGCACTGCCTACAATGAGCAGTTCTTC. Protein sequence: CASSIASTAYNEQFF.

This chain joins TRBV11-2 and TRBJ2-7; D perhaps matches TRBD2 (5 bases). CDR3 length: 13 amino acids. The V end was cut by 5 bases, the J end by 7 bases, with 15 bases between. Germline-derived CDR1 and CDR2 are SGHAT and FQNNGV. For the CDR3, the DNA is TGTGCCAGCAGCCTCGAGCGGTTGGTGGAGCAGTACGTC. This codes for CASSLERLVEQYV.

Written as DNA, the CDR3 is TGTGCCAGCAGCTTAACCCGGGGGGCAGATACGCAGTATTTT. The encoded protein is CASSLTRGADTQYF. The J gene is TRBJ2-3, the V gene TRBV5-6; 7 bases agree with TRBD2. Germline V gene data show CDR1 as SGHDT and CDR2 as YYEEEE. V lost 2 bases, J lost 4 bases, and 4 bases stayed unmatched. CDR3 length: 14 residues.

The chain employs TRBV7-3 and TRBJ2-1, with 10 bases aligning to TRBD2. V gave up 5 bases and J gave up 7 bases; unmatched junction bases: 11. Germline V gene sequence: CDR1 SGHTA, CDR2 FQGTGA. CDR3 length: 16 amino acids. In DNA, the CDR3 is TGTGCCAGCAGCCCCCAGGCAGCGGGAGGGCCGAATGAGCAGTTCTTC. This encodes CASSPQAAGGPNEQFF.